This T cell receptor beta chain was captured in a study of high-grade serous ovarian cancer treatment subgroups. Study in general: Each sample yielded on average approximately 7,700 unique TCR beta rearrangements from around 14,000 reads.

Study observations and caveats: Same-patient tumor repertoires overlapped at roughly 0.11 to 0.79; different patients barely overlapped. These tumor repertoires lack spatial information from bulk sequencing.

Libraries were prepared by immunoSEQ multiplex PCR; TCRdb keeps only in-frame clonotypes and omits some of them. The sample gives around 27,000 clones, around 84% of which show up once; 2.1% is in the top ten. About this clone: What it recognizes is unknown.

The tumor samples were collected prior to definitive surgery or chemotherapy. The germline CDR1 and CDR2 sequences are LGHNA and YNFKEQ. The CDR3 covers 17 residues. Sequenced: tumor tissue. The gene calls are TRBV4-2 and TRBJ2-5, with 14 bases identical to TRBD2. The end of the DNA fits TRBJ2-7 better, so the J call may be wrong. This receptor was identified in a human donor with high-grade serous ovarian cancer. CDR3 bases: TGTGCCAGCAGCCAAGGACTTGGGACTAGCGGGAGATACGAGCAGTACTTC. Translating gives CASSQGLGTSGRYEQYF.